Listed below are T cell receptor beta chains from one sample, sequenced in a study of blood T cell repertoires in COVID-19. The assay was immunoSEQ multiplex PCR, and TCRdb's table has in-frame clones only and misses some. Here the sample spans 170,000 or so clones, around 86% being singletons. The material sequenced was peripheral blood. The receptors stem from a man over 45 with active or convalescent COVID-19. CDR3s include the opening cysteine and the closing phenylalanine or tryptophan. D genes are given only for firm matches. Expanded clones get a size class; other rows say once, few or many, or leave the size out.

v_gene: TRBV25-1
abundance: -
j_gene: TRBJ2-1
d_gene: TRBD1
CDR3nt: TGTGCCAGCAGTGAAACCGGGACAGGGTCTGCGCAGTTCTTC
CDR3aa: CASSETGTGSAQFF

v_gene: TRBV30
abundance: -
j_gene: TRBJ1-3
d_gene: -
CDR3nt: TGTGCCTGGACAGTCTCTGGAAACACCATATATTTT
CDR3aa: CAWTVSGNTIYF

v_gene: TRBV27
abundance: -
j_gene: TRBJ2-3
d_gene: TRBD1
CDR3nt: TGTGCCAGCAGGCGACAGGGGGGAGATACGCAGTATTTT
CDR3aa: CASRRQGGDTQYF

v_gene: TRBV3-1/TRBV3-2
abundance: few
j_gene: TRBJ1-5
d_gene: -
CDR3nt: TGTGCCAGCAGCCAGGACACAAACCATCAGCCCCAGCATTTT
CDR3aa: CASSQDTNHQPQHF

v_gene: TRBV5-1
abundance: -
j_gene: TRBJ2-3
d_gene: TRBD1
CDR3nt: TGCGCCAGCAGCTCAACGGGACAGGGCACAGATACGCAGTATTTT
CDR3aa: CASSSTGQGTDTQYF

v_gene: TRBV24-1
abundance: once
j_gene: TRBJ2-3
d_gene: TRBD1
CDR3nt: TGTGCCACCAGTGCGGGACAGGGGGATACGCAGTATTTT
CDR3aa: CATSAGQGDTQYF

v_gene: TRBV18
abundance: -
j_gene: TRBJ1-5
d_gene: TRBD1
CDR3nt: TGTGCCAGCTCTCCTTGGGGACAGGGGGGGAGCAATCAGCCCCAGCATTTT
CDR3aa: CASSPWGQGGSNQPQHF

v_gene: TRBV18
abundance: -
j_gene: TRBJ2-5
d_gene: TRBD1
CDR3nt: TGTGCCAGCTCACCACCGGGGGACAGTGGGTCCGGGACCCAGTACTTC
CDR3aa: CASSPPGDSGSGTQYF

v_gene: TRBV2
abundance: once
j_gene: TRBJ1-5
d_gene: TRBD1
CDR3nt: TGTGCCAGCAACCGGGACAGGGGGGTACAGCCCCAGCATTTT
CDR3aa: CASNRDRGVQPQHF

v_gene: TRBV25-1
abundance: -
j_gene: TRBJ2-2
d_gene: -
CDR3nt: TGTGCCAGCAGGAGGGGGGGACAGGCGAACACCGGGGAGCTGTTTTTT
CDR3aa: CASRRGGQANTGELFF

v_gene: TRBV6-1
abundance: -
j_gene: TRBJ1-2
d_gene: TRBD1
CDR3nt: TGTGCCAGCAGTGAATGGGGGACAGATAACTATGGCTACACCTTC
CDR3aa: CASSEWGTDNYGYTF

v_gene: TRBV9
abundance: -
j_gene: TRBJ2-5
d_gene: -
CDR3nt: TGTGCCAGCAGCGCCCGCCCGGAGGGACCACAAGAGACCCAGTACTTC
CDR3aa: CASSARPEGPQETQYF

v_gene: TRBV11-2
abundance: -
j_gene: TRBJ2-7
d_gene: -
CDR3nt: TGTGCCAGCAGCACCCGACAGCTCTACGAGCAGTACTTC
CDR3aa: CASSTRQLYEQYF

v_gene: TRBV6-2/TRBV6-3
abundance: once
j_gene: TRBJ2-2
d_gene: TRBD2
CDR3nt: TGTGCCAGCAGTCGACCTAGCGGGGGGACGACCGGGGAGCTGTTTTTT
CDR3aa: CASSRPSGGTTGELFF

v_gene: TRBV28
abundance: -
j_gene: TRBJ2-7
d_gene: TRBD2
CDR3nt: TGTGCCAGCAGAAACAGCGGGGGGTCCCGCTCCTACGAGCAGTACTTC
CDR3aa: CASRNSGGSRSYEQYF

v_gene: TRBV18
abundance: -
j_gene: TRBJ2-1
d_gene: TRBD2
CDR3nt: TGTGCCAGCTCACAATACGATCGCGGGAGTGGCGATGAGCAGTTCTTC
CDR3aa: CASSQYDRGSGDEQFF

v_gene: TRBV14
abundance: -
j_gene: TRBJ1-4
d_gene: TRBD1
CDR3nt: TGTGCCAGCAGCTTACTGACAGGGATTGAGGAAAAACTGTTTTTT
CDR3aa: CASSLLTGIEEKLFF

v_gene: TRBV19
abundance: -
j_gene: TRBJ2-1
d_gene: -
CDR3nt: TGTGCCAGTAAATCGCGGGAAAGATCCTACAATGAGCAGTTCTTC
CDR3aa: CASKSRERSYNEQFF

v_gene: TRBV2
abundance: -
j_gene: TRBJ2-4
d_gene: -
CDR3nt: TGTGCCAGTAGTGAGGCCATTCAGTACTTC
CDR3aa: CASSEAIQYF

v_gene: TRBV28
abundance: -
j_gene: TRBJ2-1
d_gene: TRBD2
CDR3nt: TGTGCCAGCAGTTTTACCCGACTAGCGGGACCATCCTACAATGAGCAGTTCTTC
CDR3aa: CASSFTRLAGPSYNEQFF

v_gene: TRBV6-7
abundance: -
j_gene: TRBJ1-2
d_gene: -
CDR3nt: TGTGCCAGCAGTTATGTCCTAGGGGAGGGGCCTACTAACTATGGCTACACCTTC
CDR3aa: CASSYVLGEGPTNYGYTF

v_gene: TRBV10-1
abundance: -
j_gene: TRBJ2-1
d_gene: TRBD1
CDR3nt: TGCGCCAGCAGTGATCCCGGGACAGAGGTCGATGAGCAGTTCTTC
CDR3aa: CASSDPGTEVDEQFF

v_gene: TRBV27
abundance: few
j_gene: TRBJ2-1
d_gene: TRBD1
CDR3nt: TGTGCCAGCAGACCGGGACAGGGGACCTACAATGAGCAGTTCTTC
CDR3aa: CASRPGQGTYNEQFF

v_gene: TRBV29-1
abundance: -
j_gene: TRBJ2-2
d_gene: TRBD2
CDR3nt: TGCAGCGTTGATCCAGACGGACTAGCGGGAGGAGCGAACACCGGGGAGCTGTTTTTT
CDR3aa: CSVDPDGLAGGANTGELFF

v_gene: TRBV12-3/TRBV12-4
abundance: few
j_gene: TRBJ1-2
d_gene: -
CDR3nt: TGTGCCAGCAGCCGGACACTTAACTATGGCTACACCTTC
CDR3aa: CASSRTLNYGYTF

v_gene: TRBV9
abundance: -
j_gene: TRBJ2-5
d_gene: -
CDR3nt: TGTGCCAGCAGCGCGTCTAGCAGAATGGAGACCCAGTACTTC
CDR3aa: CASSASSRMETQYF

v_gene: TRBV7-2
abundance: once
j_gene: TRBJ1-1
d_gene: TRBD1
CDR3nt: TGTGCCAGCAGCTTATACAGGGGGCTTGAAGCTTTCTTT
CDR3aa: CASSLYRGLEAFF

v_gene: TRBV12-3/TRBV12-4
abundance: -
j_gene: TRBJ2-2
d_gene: -
CDR3nt: TGTGCCAGCAGTACAGAGAACACCGGGGAGCTGTTTTTT
CDR3aa: CASSTENTGELFF

v_gene: TRBV7-3
abundance: -
j_gene: TRBJ2-1
d_gene: TRBD2
CDR3nt: TGTGCCAGCAGCCCGGGACTAGCGGGGTACAATGAGCAGTTCTTC
CDR3aa: CASSPGLAGYNEQFF

v_gene: TRBV9
abundance: -
j_gene: TRBJ1-4
d_gene: -
CDR3nt: TGTGCCAGCAGCGTCGGAGGGTGGGATGAAAAACTGTTTTTT
CDR3aa: CASSVGGWDEKLFF

v_gene: TRBV5-4
abundance: -
j_gene: TRBJ2-3
d_gene: -
CDR3nt: TGTGCCAGCAGCCCCGACAGAAAGGGCACAGATACGCAGTATTTT
CDR3aa: CASSPDRKGTDTQYF

v_gene: TRBV18
abundance: -
j_gene: TRBJ2-2
d_gene: -
CDR3nt: TGTGCCAGCTCACCAGGGGCAGTTATCGGGGAGCTGTTTTTT
CDR3aa: CASSPGAVIGELFF

v_gene: TRBV7-9
abundance: once
j_gene: TRBJ1-2
d_gene: TRBD1
CDR3nt: TGTGCCAGCAGCTTAGGGGTCGTGGCAGGGGGGTCGAGCTACACCTTC
CDR3aa: CASSLGVVAGGSSYTF

v_gene: TRBV6-1
abundance: -
j_gene: TRBJ2-1
d_gene: -
CDR3nt: TGTGCCAGCAGTGAACTCTACAATGAGCAGTTCTTC
CDR3aa: CASSELYNEQFF

v_gene: TRBV12-3/TRBV12-4
abundance: -
j_gene: TRBJ1-1
d_gene: TRBD1
CDR3nt: TGTGCCAGCAGTTTTGCAGGGGGCGAGGGAGCTTTCTTT
CDR3aa: CASSFAGGEGAFF

v_gene: TRBV7-9
abundance: -
j_gene: TRBJ1-2
d_gene: TRBD1
CDR3nt: TGTGCCAGCAGCTCCTTCGCCCTCGACAGGGGGCATGGCTACACCTTC
CDR3aa: CASSSFALDRGHGYTF

v_gene: TRBV7-9
abundance: -
j_gene: TRBJ2-3
d_gene: -
CDR3nt: TGTGCCAGCAGCGCCCTACCTGCGGATACGCAGTATTTT
CDR3aa: CASSALPADTQYF

v_gene: TRBV7-3
abundance: once
j_gene: TRBJ2-2
d_gene: TRBD2
CDR3nt: TGTGCCAGCAGCATCGGGGGGGCGAACACCGGGGAGCTGTTTTTT
CDR3aa: CASSIGGANTGELFF

v_gene: TRBV11-2
abundance: -
j_gene: TRBJ2-3
d_gene: -
CDR3nt: TGTGCCAGCAGCCGGGGGGCCCTAAAAGATACGCAGTATTTT
CDR3aa: CASSRGALKDTQYF

v_gene: TRBV5-6
abundance: -
j_gene: TRBJ1-1
d_gene: TRBD1
CDR3nt: TGTGCCAGCATCTTCACAGGGGGACAGAACACTGAAGCTTTCTTT
CDR3aa: CASIFTGGQNTEAFF

v_gene: TRBV5-5
abundance: -
j_gene: TRBJ2-2
d_gene: TRBD2
CDR3nt: TGTGCCAGCAGCTTGGCGGGGGGGCATACCGGGGAGCTGTTTTTT
CDR3aa: CASSLAGGHTGELFF

v_gene: TRBV6-5
abundance: -
j_gene: TRBJ1-5
d_gene: -
CDR3nt: TGTGCCAGCAGTTACCACAGGGCTGATAGCAATCAGCCCCAGCATTTT
CDR3aa: CASSYHRADSNQPQHF

v_gene: TRBV9
abundance: -
j_gene: TRBJ2-3
d_gene: -
CDR3nt: TGTGCCAGCAGCGTGGGGGGGCCAAAAGATACGCAGTATTTT
CDR3aa: CASSVGGPKDTQYF

v_gene: TRBV6-2/TRBV6-3
abundance: few
j_gene: TRBJ1-2
d_gene: -
CDR3nt: TGTGCCAGCAGCGTCGACTATGGCTACACCTTC
CDR3aa: CASSVDYGYTF

v_gene: TRBV28
abundance: -
j_gene: TRBJ1-2
d_gene: -
CDR3nt: TGTGCCATCACGACGACACAGGGAAATGGCTACACCTTC
CDR3aa: CAITTTQGNGYTF

v_gene: TRBV2
abundance: -
j_gene: TRBJ2-1
d_gene: TRBD2
CDR3nt: TGTGCCAGCATTTATGGACTAGCGGGGAATGAGCAGTTCTTC
CDR3aa: CASIYGLAGNEQFF

v_gene: TRBV24-1
abundance: -
j_gene: TRBJ1-4
d_gene: -
CDR3nt: TGTGCCACCAGTCCCAGGGTTGGGGAAAAACTGTTTTTT
CDR3aa: CATSPRVGEKLFF

v_gene: TRBV5-1
abundance: -
j_gene: TRBJ2-7
d_gene: TRBD2
CDR3nt: TGCGCCAGCAGCCTAGCGGGAGGAGGGCTCGAGCAGTACTTC
CDR3aa: CASSLAGGGLEQYF

v_gene: TRBV19
abundance: -
j_gene: TRBJ2-1
d_gene: -
CDR3nt: TGTGCCAGTAGGTCCGGGATTAGCCCCCACTACAATGAGCAGTTCTTC
CDR3aa: CASRSGISPHYNEQFF

v_gene: TRBV6-1
abundance: -
j_gene: TRBJ1-5
d_gene: -
CDR3nt: TGTGCCAGCAGTGAATGGGGAGCTAGCAATCAGCCCCAGCATTTT
CDR3aa: CASSEWGASNQPQHF

v_gene: TRBV14
abundance: -
j_gene: TRBJ1-6
d_gene: TRBD1
CDR3nt: TGTGCCAGCAGCCATTTGACAGGGACTTATTCACCCCTCCACTTT
CDR3aa: CASSHLTGTYSPLHF

v_gene: TRBV3-1/TRBV3-2
abundance: -
j_gene: TRBJ2-7
d_gene: TRBD2
CDR3nt: TGTGCCAGCAGCCACTCGTACCTAGCGGCTTTGGTGCCCTACGAGCAGTACTTC
CDR3aa: CASSHSYLAALVPYEQYF

v_gene: TRBV19
abundance: -
j_gene: TRBJ1-6
d_gene: -
CDR3nt: TGTGCCAGTAGTCAGGGCTGGGATTCACCCCTCCACTTT
CDR3aa: CASSQGWDSPLHF

v_gene: TRBV6-2/TRBV6-3
abundance: -
j_gene: TRBJ2-2
d_gene: -
CDR3nt: TGTGCCAGCACCCCCGGCACAGGCGTCGGGGAGCTGTTTTTT
CDR3aa: CASTPGTGVGELFF

v_gene: TRBV5-1
abundance: -
j_gene: TRBJ2-3
d_gene: -
CDR3nt: TGCGCCAGCAAAAAGAGGGCAGCTAGCACAGATACGCAGTATTTT
CDR3aa: CASKKRAASTDTQYF

v_gene: TRBV19
abundance: -
j_gene: TRBJ2-3
d_gene: TRBD2
CDR3nt: TGTGCCACCTCCTGGACTAGCGGGTCTCCCCAGGGTTCCTATACGCAGTATTTT
CDR3aa: CATSWTSGSPQGSYTQYF

v_gene: TRBV27
abundance: -
j_gene: TRBJ2-3
d_gene: -
CDR3nt: TGTGCCAGCAGCCCCGAAATAGAAAACCGGGACATCTATCCTAACACAGATACGCAGTATTTT
CDR3aa: CASSPEIENRDIYPNTDTQYF

v_gene: TRBV7-2
abundance: -
j_gene: TRBJ2-7
d_gene: -
CDR3nt: TGTGCCAGCAGCTTAATGCCTAGTAACTACGAGCAGTACTTC
CDR3aa: CASSLMPSNYEQYF

v_gene: TRBV27
abundance: -
j_gene: TRBJ1-2
d_gene: TRBD1
CDR3nt: TGTGCCAGCAGTAAGACAGGGGAGACCTATGGCTACACCTTC
CDR3aa: CASSKTGETYGYTF